Shown below are 25 T cell receptor beta chains from a single sample sequenced in a study of blood T cell repertoires in COVID-19 (TCRdb year 2020). Receptor libraries were prepared by the immunoSEQ multiplex PCR assay. Sourced from immuneACCESS, this table was stored by TCRdb with only in-frame sequences that have V and J called. A share of the clones is absent; for the studies checked, an unresolved V gene accounts for under half, and the remainder has no known explanation. A total of a few hundred thousand clones appear in this sample, roughly nine tenths of them only once. Of the sample, less than 5% falls within the top ten clones. The sequencing input was peripheral blood. These receptors were taken from a woman aged 60-70 years with COVID-19, enrolled during active disease.

This clone occurred a few times. This sequence joins TRBV6-5 and TRBJ1-6; perhaps TRBD1 as D (6 bases). This CDR3 region has 14 residues. V was pared by 8 bases and J by 8 bases, with 16 bases between. Germline V gene lookup returns CDR1 MNHEY and CDR2 SVGAGI. The CDR3 nucleotides read TGTGCCAGCGTATGGACAGTATCGGATTCACCCCTCCACTTT. Translation: CASVWTVSDSPLHF.

CDR3 nucleotide sequence: TGCGCCAGCAGCTTTACAGCCTTACTCTCTGGAAACACCATATATTTT. Translated: CASSFTALLSGNTIYF. The J gene is TRBJ1-3, the V gene TRBV5-1, with D unresolved. There are 16 residues in the CDR3. Germline V CDR1 and CDR2: SGHRS, YFSETQ. The V gene lost 2 bases and the J gene lost 0 bases, with 12 bases spanning the gap.

In its sample, this clone was seen a few times. Other DNA variants within this sample encode the same CDR3. The rearrangement uses TRBV6-5 and TRBJ1-1; D is uncertain. This CDR3 spans 15 amino acids. Per the germline V gene, CDR1 is MNHEY and CDR2 is SVGAGI. Deletions cut 0 bases from V and 5 bases from J, with 13 bases between. The CDR3 DNA reads as TGTGCCAGCAGTTACTCGAGGGAGGTAAATACTGAAGCTTTCTTT. Its protein is CASSYSREVNTEAFF.

The CDR3 coding sequence is TGTGCCAGCAGTGGGCCAGGGGCGTCCGGAAACACCATATATTTT. It translates to CASSGPGASGNTIYF. The V gene is TRBV2, the J gene TRBJ1-3; a possible D gene is TRBD1 (6 bases). Germline CDR1 reads SNHLY; CDR2 reads FYNNEI. This CDR3 spans 15 amino acids. The V and J ends lost 4 bases and 4 bases respectively, with 14 bases between them.

The chain uses TRBV24-1 and TRBJ1-1, with TRBD1 identical over 7 bases. This CDR3 has 15 amino acids. Germline V lookup: CDR1 KGHDR, CDR2 SFDVKD. V was clipped by 3 bases and J by 2 bases; unmatched bases: 5. CDR3 residues: CATSDPRGGNTEAFF. The DNA for the CDR3 is TGTGCCACCAGTGATCCCAGAGGGGGCAACACTGAAGCTTTCTTT.

This chain connects TRBV2 to TRBJ1-1, with TRBD1 as a possible D gene (5 bases). Germline V lookup: CDR1 SNHLY, CDR2 FYNNEI. The germline V and J ends were trimmed by 7 bases and 2 bases, with 17 bases remaining between them. The CDR3 sequence is 15 residues long. The CDR3 loop is CASILREIPNTEAFF. The DNA of the CDR3 is TGTGCCAGCATTCTCAGGGAAATCCCCAACACTGAAGCTTTCTTT.

V gene TRBV11-2 combines with J gene TRBJ2-2, with D perhaps TRBD2 (6 bases). CDR1 and CDR2 from the germline V gene are SGHAT and FQNNGV. The CDR3 extends over 16 amino acids. The V and J ends lost 5 bases and 6 bases respectively, with 19 bases between them. The CDR3 here is CASSPLGGPLAGELFF. CDR3 nucleotide sequence: TGTGCCAGCAGCCCCTTGGGGGGTCCGTTGGCCGGGGAGCTGTTTTTT.

The rearrangement links TRBV5-4 to TRBJ1-2; TRBD1 matches at 9 bases. CDR3 length equals 15 residues. Germline V gives CDR1 SGHNT, CDR2 YYREEE (reference sequence). V lost 4 bases and J lost 3; bases outside the gene matches: 7. The CDR3, as DNA: TGTGCCAGCAGCATAGAACAGGGGGCTCACTATGGCTACACCTTC. Residues: CASSIEQGAHYGYTF.

The chain carries TRBV3-1 (or the pseudogene TRBV3-2) and TRBJ1-6; the match to TRBD1 covers 8 bases. CDR1 and CDR2 (germline): LGHDT, YNNKEL (reference sequence). CDR3 length: 17 residues. With V trimmed by 1 base and J by 5 bases, 7 bases remained unmatched. Written as DNA, the CDR3 is TGTGCCAGCAGCCAAGGTCGGACAGGGACGCATAATTCACCCCTCCACTTT. Translated, it gives CASSQGRTGTHNSPLHF.

The V gene is TRBV18, the J gene TRBJ1-2, with D unclear. Trimming cost V 0 bases and J 3 bases, with 8 bases left between them. Looked up from germline, CDR1 is KGHSH and CDR2 is LQKENI. The CDR3 spans 14 residues. This CDR3 is CASSPPSVYYGYTF. The CDR3 DNA reads as TGTGCCAGCTCACCACCGTCTGTGTACTATGGCTACACCTTC. Supplemented by reference TRBV18 and TRBJ1-2, the full variable domain reads NAGVMQNPRHLVRRRGQEARLRCSPMKGHSHVYWYRQLPEEGLKFMVYLQKENIIDESGMPKERFSAEFPKEGPSILRIQQVVRGDSAAYFCASSPPSVYYGYTFGSGTRLTVV.

The chain combines TRBV7-3 with TRBJ2-7; 8 bases match TRBD1. The germline CDR1 and CDR2 sequences are SGHTA and FQGTGA. The V and J ends lost 4 bases and 4 bases, in that order; junction bases with no gene match: 9. The CDR3 covers 15 residues. The CDR3 here is CASSSRQGWDYEQYF. The CDR3 DNA reads as TGTGCCAGCAGCTCCCGACAGGGGTGGGATTACGAGCAGTACTTC.

The chain is built from TRBV19 and TRBJ1-2, with D tentatively TRBD1 (6 bases). CDR3 length equals 14 residues. Germline CDR1 reads LNHDA; CDR2 reads SQIVND (reference sequence). V was clipped by 4 bases and J by 4 bases, with 13 bases between them. Written as DNA, the CDR3 is TGTGCCAGTAGTACCGGACAGACGTTCTATGGCTACACCTTC. This codes for CASSTGQTFYGYTF. Full variable domain (missing parts from reference TRBV19 and TRBJ1-2): DGGITQSPKYLFRKEGQNVTLSCEQNLNHDAMYWYRQDPGQGLRLIYYSQIVNDFQKGDIAEGYSVSREKKESFPLTVTSAQKNPTAFYLCASSTGQTFYGYTFGSGTRLTVV.

This clone is a singleton in its sample. The chain employs TRBV6-2 or TRBV6-3 and TRBJ1-1; unclear D gene. CDR3 length: 13 amino acids. Germline lookup yields CDR1 MNHEY and CDR2 SVGEGT. V lost 6 bases, J lost 2 bases, and 10 bases lay in between. The CDR3, as DNA: TGTGCCAGCAGCCGTCAGGCAAACACTGAAGCTTTCTTT. Amino acids: CASSRQANTEAFF.

This clone was seen more than once but under ten times. CDR3 coding DNA: TGCGCCAGCAGCTTACAGAGCTCCCTTTCACCCCTCCACTTT. Its protein product is CASSLQSSLSPLHF. The V gene is TRBV5-1, the J gene TRBJ1-6; D unclear. Germline-derived CDR1 and CDR2 are SGHRS and YFSETQ. The CDR3 has 14 residues. V was trimmed by 2 bases and J by 9 bases, leaving 12 bases between them.

J is TRBJ2-3 and V is TRBV5-1, with a weak D call TRBD2 (6 bases). Per the germline V gene, CDR1 is SGHRS and CDR2 is YFSETQ. The ends were cut back, 4 bases at V and 0 bases at J, with 12 bases in the middle. This CDR3 has 15 amino acids. CDR3 DNA: TGCGCCAGCAGCATGGCTAGCGTTAGCACAGATACGCAGTATTTT. This translates into CASSMASVSTDTQYF.

The rearrangement links TRBV4-1 to TRBJ1-2, with D perhaps matching TRBD1 (6 bases). The CDR3 sequence is 14 residues long. Between the trimmed V and J ends, which lost 0 bases and 5 bases, there was a span of 10 bases. CDR1 and CDR2 (germline): MGHRA, YSYEKL. The CDR3 sequence is CASSQDIQGYGYTF. In nucleotides, the CDR3 is TGCGCCAGCAGCCAAGATATCCAGGGGTATGGCTACACCTTC.

This clone was counted once. The V and J genes are TRBV18 and TRBJ1-3; D gene uncertain. Germline lookup yields CDR1 KGHSH and CDR2 LQKENI. V gave up 3 bases and J gave up 1 base, with 10 bases separating them. This CDR3 region has 15 residues. CDR3 nucleotide sequence: TGTGCCAGCTCACCCCGTGAGGCTTCTGGAAACACCATATATTTT. The encoded protein is CASSPREASGNTIYF.

The chain has TRBV7-8 and TRBJ1-2, with a weak D call TRBD1 (5 bases). V was trimmed by 1 base and J by 4 bases, leaving 13 bases between them. Germline CDR1 and CDR2: SGHVS and FQNEAQ. This CDR3 spans 15 amino acids. The CDR3 protein is CASSLGQGPVYGYTF. As DNA, the CDR3 is TGTGCCAGCAGCTTAGGGCAGGGTCCGGTCTATGGCTACACCTTC. Based on the CDR3 plus reference TRBV7-8 and TRBJ1-2, the full variable domain is GAGVSQSPRYKVAKRGQDVALRCDPISGHVSLFWYQQALGQGPEFLTYFQNEAQLDKSGLPSDRFFAERPEGSVSTLKIQRTQQEDSAVYLCASSLGQGPVYGYTFGSGTRLTVV.

V gene TRBV19 combines with J gene TRBJ1-2; TRBD1 is a possible D gene (6 bases). The CDR3 runs to 15 residues. Germline V CDR1 and CDR2: LNHDA, SQIVND (reference sequence). The V end lost 6 bases, the J end lost 2 bases, and 16 bases lay between the germline ends. The CDR3 protein is CASSLGTTQNYGYTF. The CDR3, as DNA: TGTGCCAGTAGCCTTGGGACAACACAGAACTATGGCTACACCTTC.

The chain uses TRBV5-1 and TRBJ2-2; 7 bases fit TRBD1. Trimming at V came to 0 bases and at J to 1 base, leaving 3 bases not matched to a gene. Germline V gives CDR1 SGHRS, CDR2 YFSETQ. The CDR3 runs to 16 residues. CDR3 loop: CASSLAGQRNTGELFF. The CDR3 DNA reads TGCGCCAGCAGCTTGGCGGGACAGCGGAACACCGGGGAGCTGTTTTTT.

This sequence joins TRBV28 and TRBJ2-1; D gene uncertain. Germline V gives CDR1 MDHEN, CDR2 SYDVKM. The CDR3 has 11 residues. V was pared by 10 bases and J by 4 bases, with 8 bases between. DNA for the CDR3: TGTGCCACCGACTCGTACAATGAGCAGTTCTTC. Protein: CATDSYNEQFF.

The chain has TRBV19 and TRBJ2-6; D is undetermined. In germline, CDR1 is LNHDA, CDR2 SQIVND (reference sequence). The V and J ends lost 4 bases and 0 bases respectively, with 7 bases between them. The CDR3 totals 15 residues. In DNA form, the CDR3 reads TGTGCCAGTAGTAGTCAGTACTCTGGGGCCAACGTCCTGACTTTC. Translating gives CASSSQYSGANVLTF.

The genes are TRBV19 and TRBJ1-3; 7 nucleotides line up with TRBD1. V dropped 3 bases and J dropped 0; count of bases not matched to a gene: 5. The CDR3 extends over 16 amino acids. CDR1 is LNHDA, CDR2 SQIVND, per germline (reference sequence). In DNA form, the CDR3 reads TGTGCCAGTAGTATTCTGGGACAGATCTCTGGAAACACCATATATTTT. Encoded protein: CASSILGQISGNTIYF.

This clone was detected a few times. The chain links TRBV20-1 to TRBJ2-7, with a possible D match to TRBD1 (6 bases). Trimming stripped 2 bases from V and 7 bases from J, with 9 bases between. The CDR3 totals 11 residues. Per germline, CDR1 DFQATT and CDR2 SNEGSKA (reference sequence). In nucleotides, the CDR3 is TGCAGTGCTAGACAGGGGCCAGAGCAGTACTTC. Translated: CSARQGPEQYF.

The gene calls are TRBV10-3 and TRBJ2-7, with a tentative D call TRBD1 (6 bases). V lost 10 bases, J lost 6 bases, and 16 bases lay in between. Germline CDR1 is ENHRY and CDR2 is SYGVKD. The CDR3 consists of 12 residues. CDR3 in amino acids: CATSSTGLEQYF. For the CDR3, the DNA is TGTGCCACCTCGTCGACAGGACTCGAGCAGTACTTC.